This T cell receptor beta chain comes out of a study of cytomegalovirus exposure and HLA in healthy donors. At the level of the study: Unique TCR beta sequences numbering approximately 120 million came from 150 million to 200 million T cells in an earlier analysis. In an early release, HLA-typed donors contributed roughly 85 million unique TCR sequences. General study results and limits: Later, TCR association rates were found to vary by HLA locus, highest for DRB1 and lowest for HLA-C.

Primers: 60 Vbeta forward and 13 Jbeta reverse. Generated by immunoSEQ multiplex PCR, the TCRdb table keeps only in-frame clones and is missing some. The data contain some 130,000 clones, 70% to 80% of them singletons. The CDR3 extends over 15 amino acids. V lost 1 base to trimming and J lost 3 bases, with 13 bases between them. The germline CDR1 and CDR2 sequences are SGHRS and YFSETQ. As for this clone: Its antigen is unknown.

The chain combines TRBV5-1 with TRBJ2-5; D may be TRBD1 (5 bases). This sequence originates from a man younger than 45 in good health and CMV-seronegative. The specimen was PBMCs. The CDR3 region is CASSLRGAWEETQYF. In DNA, the CDR3 is TGCGCCAGCAGCTTGAGGGGCGCGTGGGAAGAGACCCAGTACTTC.